The 27 T cell receptor beta chains below were found in one sample sequenced in a study of cytomegalovirus exposure and HLA in healthy donors. With 60 Vbeta and 13 Jbeta primers, the PCR was carried out. TCRdb keeps only in-frame clones here, not all; method: immunoSEQ multiplex PCR. The sample holds approximately 130,000 clones, roughly 85% seen once. What was sequenced was PBMCs. The source of these receptors is a woman in her thirties in good health and CMV-seropositive.

V and J are TRBV11-2 and TRBJ1-5; D gene unclear. The V gene's germline CDR1 is SGHAT and CDR2 FQNNGV. CDR3 length: 13 residues. The ends were cut back, 2 bases at V and 7 bases at J, with 9 bases in the middle. CDR3 coding DNA: TGTGCCAGCAGCTTATATTTGAGACAGCCCCAGCATTTT. As protein: CASSLYLRQPQHF.

The chain is built from TRBV2 and TRBJ2-2, with D maybe TRBD1 (5 bases). V lost 4 bases and J lost 2, with 8 bases in between. Per germline, CDR1 SNHLY and CDR2 FYNNEI. This CDR3 spans 14 amino acids. CDR3 protein: CASSGQFNTGELFF. CDR3 coding DNA: TGTGCCAGCAGTGGACAGTTCAACACCGGGGAGCTGTTTTTT.

The chain's CDR3 is CASSSAARGNEQFF. CDR3 nucleotide sequence: TGTGCCAGCAGTTCGGCTGCTCGGGGGAATGAGCAGTTCTTC. This sequence joins TRBV2 and TRBJ2-1; TRBD2 might be the D (6 bases). CDR1 is SNHLY and CDR2 is FYNNEI in the germline V gene. The CDR3 sequence is 14 residues long. Trimming left V 5 bases short and J 7 bases short, with 15 bases between.

The rearrangement links TRBV19 to TRBJ1-5; a possible D gene is TRBD1 (6 bases). This CDR3 region has 16 residues. CDR1 is LNHDA, CDR2 SQIVND, per germline (reference sequence). V lost 5 bases and J lost 4, with 18 bases in between. CDR3 nucleotides: TGTGCCAGTAGTGCCCATCGGGACATCCGAAATCAGCCCCAGCATTTT. As protein: CASSAHRDIRNQPQHF.

This sequence joins TRBV4-1 and TRBJ2-7; no definite D call. The V end was cut by 0 bases, the J end by 0 bases, with 12 bases between. The CDR3 totals 16 residues. Germline CDR1 reads MGHRA; CDR2 reads YSYEKL. The CDR3 is CASSQEPAAGSYEQYF. The CDR3 region has the DNA TGCGCCAGCAGCCAAGAACCCGCCGCAGGCTCCTACGAGCAGTACTTC.

The rearrangement joins TRBV7-9 to TRBJ1-2, with 9 bases that match TRBD1. The CDR3 has 15 amino acids. CDR1 is SEHNR and CDR2 is FQNEAQ in the germline V gene (reference sequence). V shed 6 bases and J 2 bases; nucleotides not matched to a gene: 7. The DNA of the CDR3 is TGTGCCAGCAGTTCCACAGGGGGCGGAAACTATGGCTACACCTTC. This encodes CASSSTGGGNYGYTF.

This chain connects TRBV5-1 to TRBJ2-5, with TRBD1 matching 10 bases. V lost 4 bases, J lost 5 bases, and 5 bases stayed unmatched. CDR1 is SGHRS and CDR2 is YFSETQ in the germline V gene. The CDR3 covers 14 residues. The CDR3 DNA reads as TGCGCCAGCAGCCCGGGACAGGGGCCGGAGACCCAGTACTTC. It codes for CASSPGQGPETQYF.

The rearrangement links TRBV6-5 to TRBJ1-6, with 10 nucleotides matching TRBD1. CDR1 is MNHEY, CDR2 SVGAGI, per germline. This CDR3 has 15 residues. With V trimmed by 6 bases and J by 9 bases, 8 bases remained unmatched. CDR3 sequence: CASRYMGQGISPLHF. The CDR3 nucleotides read TGTGCCAGCAGGTATATGGGACAGGGGATTTCACCCCTCCACTTT.

The chain carries TRBV6-6 and TRBJ2-1; D unresolved. Deletions cut 5 bases from V and 6 bases from J, with 8 bases between. Germline V gene data show CDR1 as MNHNY and CDR2 as SVGAGI (reference sequence). This CDR3 comprises 12 residues. The CDR3 spells CASSLPPNEQFF. In DNA form, the CDR3 reads TGTGCCAGCAGTCTCCCCCCCAATGAGCAGTTCTTC.

The rearrangement links TRBV11-2 to TRBJ2-7; unclear D gene. The CDR3 consists of 12 residues. V shed 5 bases and J shed 3 bases, with 8 bases lying between them. From germline, CDR1 is SGHAT and CDR2 FQNNGV. DNA of the CDR3: TGTGCCAGCAGCCCAGTTCACTACGAGCAGTACTTC. This encodes CASSPVHYEQYF.

The gene calls are TRBV18 and TRBJ1-3; D uncertain. Trimming pared 3 bases from V and 0 bases from J, leaving 12 bases between. Germline V lookup: CDR1 KGHSH, CDR2 LQKENI. The CDR3 is made up of 16 amino acids. The CDR3 bases are TGTGCCAGCTCACCTCCGGCCCAGGCCTCTGGAAACACCATATATTTT. It specifies CASSPPAQASGNTIYF. The full variable domain, with the rest looked up from reference TRBV18 and TRBJ1-3, is NAGVMQNPRHLVRRRGQEARLRCSPMKGHSHVYWYRQLPEEGLKFMVYLQKENIIDESGMPKERFSAEFPKEGPSILRIQQVVRGDSAAYFCASSPPAQASGNTIYFGEGSWLTVV.

The chain carries TRBV7-2 and TRBJ2-1; 7 bases are a match to TRBD2. V gave up 5 bases and J gave up 2 bases; unmatched junction bases: 9. Per germline, CDR1 SGHTA and CDR2 FQGNSA. This CDR3 contains 16 residues. CDR3 loop: CASSRGGGTAYNEQFF. In DNA form, the CDR3 reads TGTGCCAGCAGCCGTGGGGGGGGGACGGCCTACAATGAGCAGTTCTTC.

This clone appeared a few times. J is TRBJ1-3 and V is TRBV30; D possibly corresponds to TRBD1 (5 bases). Germline CDR1 GTSNPN, CDR2 SVGIG (reference sequence). The CDR3 length is 14 residues. Trimming shortened V by 3 bases and J by 4 bases, and 13 bases separated the two germline ends. For the CDR3, the DNA is TGTGCCTGGAGGGGCTGGGGGGGAGGAAACACCATATATTTT. It yields the protein CAWRGWGGGNTIYF. Looking up the rest from reference TRBV30 and TRBJ1-3 gives the full variable domain: SQTIHQWPATLVQPVGSPLSLECTVEGTSNPNLYWYRQAAGRGLQLLFYSVGIGQISSEVPQNLSASRPQDRQFILSSKKLLLSDSGFYLCAWRGWGGGNTIYFGEGSWLTVV.

This clone was seen only a few times. The chain uses TRBV5-1 and TRBJ2-1; D remains ambiguous. The CDR3 spans 11 residues. Germline CDR1 and CDR2: SGHRS and YFSETQ. Trimming took 2 bases from V and 8 from J, leaving 5 bases between them. In DNA, the CDR3 is TGCGCCAGCAGCTTCCAGGATGAGCAGTTCTTC. Encoded protein: CASSFQDEQFF.

The rearrangement uses TRBV7-9 and TRBJ2-5; 9 bases line up with TRBD1. The CDR3 sequence is 15 residues long. V dropped 4 bases and J dropped 2; count of bases not matched to a gene: 5. Germline CDR1 SEHNR, CDR2 FQNEAQ (reference sequence). The CDR3 sequence is CASSSGQGSQETQYF. CDR3 in DNA: TGTGCCAGCAGCTCAGGACAGGGGTCACAAGAGACCCAGTACTTC.

The chain couples TRBV7-9 to TRBJ1-1; D perhaps matches TRBD1 (6 bases). The germline V gene encodes CDR1 SEHNR and CDR2 FQNEAQ (reference sequence). The CDR3 spans 14 residues. V shed 5 bases and J shed 13 bases, with 23 bases lying between them. CDR3 nucleotides: TGTGCCAGCAGCCTTATGACAGGTTCAGAGCTGGATTTCTTT. This codes for CASSLMTGSELDFF.

The rearrangement uses TRBV7-3 and TRBJ2-1; D is undetermined. The germline CDR1 and CDR2 sequences are SGHTA and FQGTGA. The ends were cut back, 4 bases at V and 8 bases at J, with 12 bases in the middle. The CDR3 loop spans 13 amino acids. The chain's CDR3 is CASSSPNSDEQFF. CDR3 DNA sequence: TGTGCCAGCAGCTCCCCAAACTCCGATGAGCAGTTCTTC.

The rearrangement uses TRBV19 and TRBJ2-7; 7 bases align to TRBD1. The germline V gene encodes CDR1 LNHDA and CDR2 SQIVND (reference sequence). The CDR3 sequence is 13 residues long. V lost 6 bases and J lost 3; bases outside the gene matches: 5. The CDR3 loop is CASSRQGVYEQYF. Here the CDR3 DNA reads TGTGCCAGTAGCAGACAGGGCGTCTACGAGCAGTACTTC.

The V and J genes are TRBV2 and TRBJ2-1; D remains ambiguous. Trimming stripped 7 bases from V and 3 bases from J, with 10 bases between. Germline lookup yields CDR1 SNHLY and CDR2 FYNNEI. The CDR3 totals 13 residues. This CDR3 reads CASTLSFYNEQFF. In DNA form, the CDR3 reads TGTGCCAGCACTCTTAGCTTCTACAATGAGCAGTTCTTC.

The chain employs TRBV29-1 and TRBJ1-3; D perhaps matches TRBD1 (6 bases). The CDR3 length is 14 residues. CDR1 and CDR2 (germline): SQVTM, ANQGSEA. Trimming shortened V by 1 base and J by 0 bases, and 7 bases separated the two germline ends. CDR3 bases: TGCAGCGTTGAAGGACAGGACTCTGGAAACACCATATATTTT. It specifies CSVEGQDSGNTIYF. The full variable domain, with the rest looked up from reference TRBV29-1 and TRBJ1-3, is SAVISQKPSRDICQRGTSLTIQCQVDSQVTMMFWYRQQPGQSLTLIATANQGSEATYESGFVIDKFPISRPNLTFSTLTVSNMSPEDSSIYLCSVEGQDSGNTIYFGEGSWLTVV.

The chain couples TRBV6-1 to TRBJ2-1; maybe TRBD1 (5 bases). Trimming pared 8 bases from V and 12 bases from J, leaving 17 bases between. There are 12 residues in the CDR3. Germline V gene sequence: CDR1 MNHNS, CDR2 SASEGT. The CDR3, as DNA: TGTGCCAGCTCGGCAGGGCCCCTTGGGCAGTTCTTC. This translates into CASSAGPLGQFF.

This chain connects TRBV6-6 to TRBJ2-2; 9 bases fit TRBD1. The CDR3 consists of 15 residues. Germline lookup yields CDR1 MNHNY and CDR2 SVGAGI (reference sequence). J was trimmed by 1 base and V by 7 bases; bases with no gene match: 4. The CDR3 loop is CASKPGQGNTGELFF. The CDR3, as DNA: TGTGCCAGCAAACCGGGACAGGGGAACACCGGGGAGCTGTTTTTT.

The chain recombines TRBV5-1 with TRBJ2-7; D possibly corresponds to TRBD2 (7 bases). Trimming left V 3 bases short and J 5 bases short, with 15 bases between. This CDR3 region has 14 residues. The V gene's germline CDR1 is SGHRS and CDR2 YFSETQ. CDR3 DNA: TGCGCCAGCAGCTCCCCGTCGGGGGGCAACGAGCAGTACTTC. Amino acids: CASSSPSGGNEQYF. Together with reference TRBV5-1 and TRBJ2-7, the CDR3 gives the full variable domain: KAGVTQTPRYLIKTRGQQVTLSCSPISGHRSVSWYQQTPGQGLQFLFEYFSETQRNKGNFPGRFSGRQFSNSRSEMNVSTLELGDSALYLCASSSPSGGNEQYFGPGTRLTVT.

With regard to this clone: Other DNA sequences in the same sample also yield this CDR3. The chain employs TRBV7-9 and TRBJ2-3, with D possibly matching TRBD2 (5 bases). CDR1 is SEHNR and CDR2 is FQNEAQ in the germline V gene (reference sequence). The CDR3 contains 13 residues. V was trimmed by 7 bases and J by 2 bases, leaving 10 bases between them. CDR3 protein: CASTPGVTDTQYF. CDR3 nucleotides: TGTGCCAGCACCCCCGGGGTCACAGATACGCAGTATTTT.

This clone showed up just a few times. The J gene is TRBJ2-2, the V gene TRBV6-6; 8 nucleotides match TRBD1. The V gene end was trimmed by 5 bases and the J gene end by 6 bases; junction bases not matched to a gene: 8. Germline V CDR1 and CDR2: MNHNY, SVGAGI (reference sequence). This CDR3 is 15 amino acids long. CDR3 nucleotides: TGTGCCAGCAGTCCCCGGACAGGGACCGCCGGGGAGCTGTTTTTT. This codes for CASSPRTGTAGELFF.

The chain is built from TRBV9 and TRBJ1-3, with D hard to call. Between the trimmed V and J ends, which lost 0 bases and 8 bases, there was a span of 6 bases. This CDR3 has 12 residues. Germline V gives CDR1 SGDLS, CDR2 YYNGEE. In DNA, the CDR3 is TGTGCCAGCAGCGTAGTCGGGGACACCATATATTTT. Its protein product is CASSVVGDTIYF.

The J gene is TRBJ1-1, the V gene TRBV7-9; a possible D gene is TRBD1 (5 bases). Germline CDR1 SEHNR, CDR2 FQNEAQ (reference sequence). V shed 5 bases and J shed 1 base, with 14 bases lying between them. The CDR3 spans 15 residues. The CDR3 sequence: CASSPRGQGNTEAFF. Here the CDR3 DNA reads TGTGCCAGCAGCCCCCGTGGGCAGGGGAACACTGAAGCTTTCTTT.